What follows are 24 T cell receptor beta chains derived from one specimen sequenced in a study of T cell responses to AZD1222 COVID-19 vaccine. The table came from immunoSEQ multiplex PCR; TCRdb's copy has only in-frame clones and leaves some out. The table records 100,000 to 120,000 clones, more than 90% of them present only once. The sequenced sample was peripheral blood, obtained 28 days after the second AZD1222 dose. The receptors here all came from an adult who received the AZD1222 COVID-19 vaccine.

The chain carries TRBV6-5 and TRBJ2-2; D not certain. V lost 2 bases and J lost 3, with 13 bases in between. The CDR3 spans 16 residues. Germline CDR1 is MNHEY and CDR2 is SVGAGI. The CDR3 loop is CASSYRFPHDTGELFF. The CDR3 nucleotides read TGTGCCAGCAGTTACCGGTTCCCGCACGACACCGGGGAGCTGTTTTTT.

The chain recombines TRBV6-5 with TRBJ1-3, with 9 bases that match TRBD1. The trim removed 4 bases at V and 2 bases at J, leaving 3 bases unmatched. The CDR3 covers 15 residues. Germline CDR1 is MNHEY and CDR2 is SVGAGI. This chain's CDR3 is CASSSWDRAGNTIYF. CDR3 coding DNA: TGTGCCAGCAGTTCCTGGGACAGGGCTGGAAACACCATATATTTT.

This rearrangement joins TRBV12-3 or TRBV12-4 to TRBJ2-1; 7 bases line up with TRBD1. The CDR3 is made up of 13 amino acids. J was trimmed by 4 bases and V by 8 bases; bases with no gene match: 5. CDR3 sequence (DNA): TGTGCCAGCTCATCAGGGGGTTACAATGAGCAGTTCTTC. This gives the protein CASSSGGYNEQFF.

This clone has a single count. V usage is TRBV10-3 and J usage is TRBJ1-1, with a tentative D call TRBD1 (6 bases). The germline V gene has CDR1 ENHRY and CDR2 SYGVKD. This CDR3 region has 15 residues. Trimming removed 0 bases from V and 4 bases from J, with 12 bases in between. CDR3 nucleotides: TGTGCCATCAGTGAGTCGGGAGCGGGGGCCACTGAAGCTTTCTTT. This encodes CAISESGAGATEAFF.

The V and J genes are TRBV15 and TRBJ1-2, with D maybe TRBD1 (5 bases). This CDR3 comprises 15 residues. The V end lost 0 bases, the J end lost 7 bases, and 15 bases lay between the germline ends. CDR1 LNHNV and CDR2 YYDKDF come from the germline V gene (reference sequence). The CDR3 loop is CATSRDAAGIVGYTF. The CDR3 nucleotides are TGTGCCACCAGCAGAGATGCGGCAGGGATCGTTGGCTACACCTTC.

V gene TRBV15 combines with J gene TRBJ1-5; D uncertain. V lost 0 bases and J 2 bases, leaving 5 bases between the germline ends. From germline, CDR1 is LNHNV and CDR2 YYDKDF (reference sequence). The CDR3 runs to 14 residues. The CDR3: CATSRDPGNQPQHF. CDR3 nucleotide sequence: TGTGCCACCAGCAGAGATCCTGGCAATCAGCCCCAGCATTTT.

The CDR3, as DNA: TGTGCCAGCAGTGCGACAGGGGGCAATGAGCAGTTCTTC. This translates into CASSATGGNEQFF. This chain uses TRBV6-4 with TRBJ2-1; 9 nucleotides align to TRBD1. V lost 4 bases, J lost 6 bases, and 1 base stayed unmatched. This CDR3 has 13 amino acids. CDR1 and CDR2 from the germline V gene are MRHNA and SNTAGT.

V usage is TRBV2 and J usage is TRBJ2-1; D is undetermined. Germline-derived CDR1 and CDR2 are SNHLY and FYNNEI. V shed 0 bases and J shed 7 bases, with 7 bases lying between them. The length of the CDR3 is 13 residues. The CDR3 bases are TGTGCCAGCAGTGAAGCGTTCTGGAATGAGCAGTTCTTC. It codes for CASSEAFWNEQFF.

The V and J genes are TRBV7-2 and TRBJ1-2, with 11 bases matching TRBD1. Germline CDR1 reads SGHTA; CDR2 reads FQGNSA. With 5 bases clipped from V and 6 bases from J, the junction kept 5 bases outside the gene matches. This CDR3 has 14 amino acids. CDR3 sequence reads: CASSPWTGGDGYTF. In nucleotides, the CDR3 is TGTGCCAGCAGCCCTTGGACAGGGGGCGATGGCTACACCTTC.

This chain joins TRBV10-3 and TRBJ1-1; TRBD1 aligns across 7 bases. This CDR3 comprises 12 residues. The ends lost 10 bases at V and 3 bases at J; junction bases unmatched: 5. CDR1 is ENHRY, CDR2 SYGVKD, per germline. CDR3 loop: CATRDRDTEAFF. For the CDR3, the DNA is TGTGCCACCCGGGACAGAGACACTGAAGCTTTCTTT.

The CDR3 DNA is TGTGCTAGTGGTTTGGTAGCCACAAGAAATTATCAGCCCCAGCATTTT. This gives the protein CASGLVATRNYQPQHF. The V and J genes are TRBV12-5 and TRBJ1-5; no definite D call. Trimming shortened V by 0 bases and J by 5 bases, and 14 bases separated the two germline ends. CDR1 LGHNT and CDR2 FRNRAP come from the germline V gene. The CDR3 sequence is 16 residues long.

Worth noting for this clone: The junction departs from the called germline gene at one end, perhaps through a read error. CDR3 sequence reads: CASSPQGASVYTIYF. DNA for the CDR3: TGTGCCAGCTCCCCACAGGGGGCCTCCGTTTACACCATATATTTT. The chain carries TRBV18 and TRBJ1-3; 9 bases are shared with TRBD1. The CDR3 is 15 amino acids. CDR1 and CDR2 (germline): KGHSH, LQKENI.

The gene calls are TRBV12-3 or TRBV12-4 and TRBJ1-2; 10 nucleotides agree with TRBD1. The CDR3 contains 13 residues. Unmatched junction bases numbered 6, after V lost 6 bases and J lost 8 bases. In nucleotides, the CDR3 is TGTGCCAGCAGGGAATCGACAGGGGGCGGCTACACCTTC. This codes for CASRESTGGGYTF.

The chain links TRBV6-5 to TRBJ1-3, with a tentative D call TRBD1 (5 bases). Trimming left V 6 bases short and J 8 bases short, with 14 bases between. Germline loops: CDR1 MNHEY, CDR2 SVGAGI. The CDR3 extends over 13 amino acids. CDR3 loop: CASSRRTLDTIYF. CDR3 DNA: TGTGCCAGCAGCCGTCGGACACTCGACACCATATATTTT.

The V and J genes are TRBV5-1 and TRBJ1-4; 8 nucleotides match TRBD1. The V gene's germline CDR1 is SGHRS and CDR2 YFSETQ. This CDR3 spans 13 amino acids. V was clipped by 7 bases and J by 5 bases; unmatched bases: 4. The CDR3 protein is CASARTGNEKLFF. The DNA of the CDR3 is TGCGCCAGCGCCCGGACAGGGAATGAAAAACTGTTTTTT.

The chain uses TRBV11-2 and TRBJ1-1; D is possibly TRBD1 (6 bases). V lost 5 bases to trimming and J lost 3 bases, with 16 bases between them. Germline V CDR1 and CDR2: SGHAT, FQNNGV. The CDR3 is made up of 15 amino acids. The CDR3, as DNA: TGTGCCAGCAGCGGGGGTACAGGGTGGGACACTGAAGCTTTCTTT. Translated, it gives CASSGGTGWDTEAFF.

This clone was found once. The V call is TRBV7-8, the J call TRBJ2-7, with D tentatively TRBD2 (6 bases). This CDR3 spans 13 amino acids. Looked up from germline, CDR1 is SGHVS and CDR2 is FQNEAQ. The germline V and J ends were trimmed by 2 bases and 7 bases, with 12 bases remaining between them. Here the CDR3 DNA reads TGTGCCAGCAGCTTAAATATAGCGGCAGAGCAGTACTTC. It codes for CASSLNIAAEQYF.

The chain carries TRBV19 and TRBJ1-1; weak D call: TRBD1 (5 bases). Trimming pared 9 bases from V and 0 bases from J, leaving 14 bases between. Looked up from germline, CDR1 is LNHDA and CDR2 is SQIVND (reference sequence). The length of the CDR3 is 14 residues. CDR3: CASKGRPMNTEAFF. In DNA, the CDR3 is TGTGCCAGCAAGGGACGGCCGATGAACACTGAAGCTTTCTTT.

The chain couples TRBV2 to TRBJ1-2, with unresolved D. The V gene's germline CDR1 is SNHLY and CDR2 FYNNEI. V was cut by 5 bases and J by 2 bases, with 18 bases left in between. The CDR3 runs 16 residues. The CDR3 nucleotides read TGTGCCAGCAGTTTCCCCCCGCGGAAGCCCAACTATGGCTACACCTTC. It encodes CASSFPPRKPNYGYTF.

The chain employs TRBV15 and TRBJ1-4; maybe TRBD1 (5 bases). Trimming shortened V by 0 bases and J by 6 bases, and 11 bases separated the two germline ends. Looked up from germline, CDR1 is LNHNV and CDR2 is YYDKDF (reference sequence). This CDR3 comprises 15 residues. The CDR3 coding sequence is TGTGCCACCAGCAGAGATCGCAGGGTGGATGAAAAACTGTTTTTT. Translated: CATSRDRRVDEKLFF.

The table lists this clone with a count of one. The CDR3 bases are TGTGCCAGCAGCTCGAGCGGGACGGCCTATGGCTACACCTTC. Protein: CASSSSGTAYGYTF. The rearrangement uses TRBV7-9 and TRBJ1-2; tentative D call: TRBD1 (5 bases). Trimming took 4 bases from V and 4 from J, leaving 13 bases between them. Germline CDR1 and CDR2: SEHNR and FQNEAQ (reference sequence). The CDR3 is 14 amino acids.

V and J are TRBV27 and TRBJ2-7, with D unresolved. The CDR3 has 14 amino acids. V shed 4 bases and J shed 4 bases, with 14 bases lying between them. Germline assignment: CDR1 MNHEY and CDR2 SMNVEV (reference sequence). The CDR3 spells CASSYTAGSYEQYF. The CDR3 nucleotides read TGTGCCAGCAGTTATACGGCCGGAAGTTACGAGCAGTACTTC.

J is TRBJ2-5 and V is TRBV27, with D tentatively TRBD1 or TRBD2 (6 bases each). Trimming took off 5 bases at V and 5 bases at J, with 15 bases between the two ends. There are 14 residues in the CDR3. Germline-derived CDR1 and CDR2 are MNHEY and SMNVEV (reference sequence). The CDR3 loop reads CASSPNGGGETQYF. CDR3 nucleotides: TGTGCCAGCAGTCCTAACGGGGGCGGGGAGACCCAGTACTTC.

The chain joins TRBV9 to TRBJ2-7; TRBD2 agrees at 8 bases. The CDR3 length is 16 residues. In germline, CDR1 is SGDLS, CDR2 YYNGEE. The ends lost 3 bases at V and 3 bases at J; junction bases unmatched: 11. In nucleotides, the CDR3 is TGTGCCAGCAGCGCGATCTCGGGACTAGGTTTCTACGAGCAGTACTTC. Residues: CASSAISGLGFYEQYF.